The following is a T cell receptor beta chain sequence with its context. This clone showed up just a few times. Its cognate antigen has yet to be identified. Base qualities are not provided; no much larger clone lies one nucleotide away. The sample is drawn from a study of shared clonotypes between healthy human individuals (dated by TCRdb to about 2020). Study-level background: A couple of women and a few men aged 18 to 49 years were included in the cohort. To increase sequencing depth and limit assay-specific biases, TCR repertoire library preparation and sequencing were carried out by different laboratories using diverse techniques. For each donor, CD4 naive and CD4 memory were each run on three plates, CD8 naive on two plates, and CD8 memory on one plate. Between about 0.8 and 8.9 billion PBMCs per donor were obtained by leukapheresis. Blood TCR repertoires of four to six healthy adults were deeply sequenced to estimate repertoire size and the extent of clonotype sharing between individuals.

The CDR3, from cysteine to phenylalanine, totals 15 residues. Only the CDR3 region is kept as DNA, spanning 45 bases read in frame from base 1. Relative to germline, V is 4 bases shorter and J is 0 bases shorter, with 13 bases between their ends. For CDR1 and CDR2, the germline V gene (reference sequence) lists LNHDA and SQIVND. TCR CDR3 regions were amplified from genomic DNA by multiplex PCR using the deep immunoSEQ assay. Genomic DNA extracted from each cell subset was distributed evenly over all wells of several immunoSEQ 96-well plates, and each plate served as one replicate. For sorted subsets, around 200 ng genomic DNA, equal to 30,000 or so T cell genomes, was loaded into each replicate PCR. Purified libraries were quantified with a Qubit 3.0 fluorometer, sized on a Bioanalyzer 2100, and re-quantified with the KAPA Library Quantification kit. Every immunoSEQ 96-well plate was sequenced on a dedicated single-read 150-cycle Illumina NextSeq 550 flow cell. The authors processed their data as follows. The immunoSEQ output contained only junctional sequences without quality scores, so filtering could not match that applied to full-length reads. Sequences were annotated with PyIR, a Python wrapper for IgBLAST v1.9, using IMGT germline references to assign V/J genes and CDR3. Any read was removed if the V/J assignment was weak (E-value above 1e-6), the CDR3 was missing, or the read contained stop codons, out-of-frame junctions, or ambiguous translated residues. V3J clonotypes were defined as sequences sharing an identical inferred V gene, J gene, and CDR3 amino acid sequence. The percentage overlap between two repertoires was calculated by dividing the number of shared unique clonotypes by the size of the smaller repertoire. Repertoire richness was assessed with RTK rarefaction, the Chao1 estimator, and Recon v2.1 estimates of unobserved clonotypes. Generation probabilities for all TCRbeta clonotypes obtained by the gDNA method from a handful of donors were computed using OLGA. The table comes from immuneACCESS by way of TCRdb, which keeps in-frame sequences with V and J called. Part of the clones is missing from these tables; in studies checked, under half for an unresolved V gene and the rest for unknown reasons. Clone size and the V and J calls come from that table; the DNA yielded D and trimming. The sample contains about 1.1 million clones, 78% of them found a single time. Approximately 0.5% of the sample is held by the ten biggest clonotypes.

Study-level results and caveats: Incomplete sequencing was indicated by rarefaction of sorted-subset datasets, despite the large sequencing depth. The small number of donors limited the genetic and exposure-history diversity represented. Sharing across a few donors was observed for approximately 5% of naive CD4, 3% to 4% of naive CD8, 2% to 2.5% of memory CD4, and around 0.4% of memory CD8 clonotypes. Pairwise subsampling indicated that sequencing depth was expected to affect the degree of clonotype sharing among donors. Clonotypes shared by all four sorted-subset donors showed higher generation probabilities than non-shared clonotypes. Larger estimated clonotype richness was generally found for naive subsets than for memory subsets. Sampling was limited to blood, and TCR repertoires in tissue likely differ from TCR repertoires in blood.

The donors were healthy, HIV-negative adults with no recently reported acute infections or vaccinations. Every donor was a Caucasian adult residing in Nashville, Tennessee, USA. CD4+ T cells were enriched by magnetic negative selection; naive cells were then positively selected on CD45RA, and the negative fraction formed the memory subset. Blood was obtained by leukapheresis, after which PBMCs were separated by Ficoll-Histopaque density gradient centrifugation and cryopreserved in liquid nitrogen vapor phase. Analytical flow cytometry was used to check the purity and quantity of each magnetically sorted T cell population. Genomic DNA was isolated from every sorted fraction and measured by UV absorbance on a Nanodrop 2000c.

This receptor was obtained from a man between 18 and 35 years old in good health. Some clones in this sample may be carry-over from other donors' samples. The source material was memory CD4+ T cells from PBMCs. The meaning of the sample's cell subset or site label: CD45RA-negative fraction. The receptor chain draws on TRBV19 and TRBJ2-7, and possibly TRBD1, on 6 matching bases. The bases are TGTGCCAGTAGTAAAACAGGGTACAGCTCCTACGAGCAGTACTTC. Translation gives CASSKTGYSSYEQYF.